These 27 T cell receptor beta chains originate from one sample sequenced in a study of shared clonotypes between healthy human individuals. TCRdb keeps only in-frame clones here, not all; method: immunoSEQ multiplex PCR. This sample carries about 650,000 clones, around 95% of them seen once, and the ten largest clones take approximately 0.1%. CD45RO-negative, CCR7-positively selected cells formed the naive CD8 fraction, excluding terminally differentiated effector memory CD45RA+ cells. Sequencing used naive CD8+ T cells sorted from blood. These receptors were obtained from a woman in her twenties or thirties in good health.

The J gene is TRBJ2-1, the V gene TRBV29-1; D possibly corresponds to TRBD2 (6 bases). The ends were cut back, 1 base at V and 5 bases at J, with 18 bases in the middle. This CDR3 is built from 16 residues. Germline V gene data show CDR1 as SQVTM and CDR2 as ANQGSEA. Here the CDR3 reads CSVEGHSGRINNEQFF. In DNA form, the CDR3 reads TGCAGCGTTGAAGGCCACAGCGGGCGGATCAACAATGAGCAGTTCTTC.

The rearrangement links TRBV7-8 to TRBJ2-7; 11 nucleotides align to TRBD2. V shed 5 bases, J shed 2 bases, and the junction held 8 bases outside the gene matches. The germline gives CDR1 SGHVS, CDR2 FQNEAQ. This CDR3 region has 16 residues. As DNA, the CDR3 is TGTGCCAGCAGCACCCCGATAGCGGGAGGGCCCTACGAGCAGTACTTC. Its protein product is CASSTPIAGGPYEQYF.

The chain joins TRBV15 to TRBJ2-1, with TRBD2 matching over 16 bases. This CDR3 is 16 amino acids long. The V gene's germline CDR1 is LNHNV and CDR2 YYDKDF (reference sequence). Trimming cost V 3 bases and J 5 bases; bases outside gene matches: 1. This CDR3 is CATSRGLAGGDNEQFF. The CDR3 DNA reads as TGTGCCACCAGCAGGGGACTAGCGGGAGGGGACAATGAGCAGTTCTTC.

The chain joins TRBV10-2 to TRBJ2-7; D not certain. The germline V and J ends were trimmed by 7 bases and 7 bases, with 20 bases remaining between them. CDR1 and CDR2 from the germline V gene are WSHSY and SAAADI. This CDR3 is 14 amino acids long. Written as DNA, the CDR3 is TGCGCCAGCACCCCTTGGACGTCCCAAAAGGAGCAGTACTTC. Translated, it gives CASTPWTSQKEQYF.

A few counts support this clone. The V gene is TRBV10-1, the J gene TRBJ1-1, with TRBD1 identical over 8 bases. J gave up 1 base and V 5 bases, and 3 bases lay outside the gene matches. Germline assignment: CDR1 WNHNN and CDR2 SYGVQD (reference sequence). CDR3 length: 14 amino acids. As DNA, the CDR3 is TGCGCCAGCAGTCCCGGACAGGGGAACACTGAAGCTTTCTTT. It codes for CASSPGQGNTEAFF.

The genes are TRBV6-1 and TRBJ2-5; 8 bases line up with TRBD1. This CDR3 has 14 amino acids. Germline-derived CDR1 and CDR2 are MNHNS and SASEGT. After removal of 3 bases from V and 4 bases from J, the junction contained 4 bases not matched to a gene. As DNA, the CDR3 is TGTGCCAGCAGTGATTTTGGGACAGGAGAGACCCAGTACTTC. Translation: CASSDFGTGETQYF.

The rearrangement uses TRBV30 and TRBJ2-3; D is uncertain. Trimming took off 5 bases at V and 5 bases at J, with 17 bases between the two ends. The CDR3 is 14 residues long. Looked up from germline, CDR1 is GTSNPN and CDR2 is SVGIG (reference sequence). In DNA, the CDR3 is TGTGCCTGGTGTAAGAGTAGGCCTTTAGATACGCAGTATTTT. Translated, it gives CAWCKSRPLDTQYF.

Comments on this clone: Other DNA sequences of this sample code for an identical CDR3. The CDR3 here is CASSIGGGEQYF. The CDR3 DNA sequence: TGTGCCAGTAGTATTGGTGGCGGCGAGCAGTACTTC. J is TRBJ2-7 and V is TRBV19; D unresolved. This CDR3 is 12 amino acids long. The ends were cut back, 3 bases at V and 6 bases at J, with 9 bases in the middle. Germline CDR1 is LNHDA and CDR2 is SQIVND (reference sequence). The full variable domain, completed using reference TRBV19 and TRBJ2-7, is DGGITQSPKYLFRKEGQNVTLSCEQNLNHDAMYWYRQDPGQGLRLIYYSQIVNDFQKGDIAEGYSVSREKKESFPLTVTSAQKNPTAFYLCASSIGGGEQYFGPGTRLTVT.

The chain recombines TRBV28 with TRBJ1-2; D is unclear. Trimming took off 1 base at V and 3 bases at J, with 6 bases between the two ends. The CDR3 consists of 13 residues. Looked up from germline, CDR1 is MDHEN and CDR2 is SYDVKM. The CDR3 sequence: CASSLYGHYGYTF. The CDR3 coding sequence is TGTGCCAGCAGTTTATATGGACACTATGGCTACACCTTC.

As for this clone: At the DNA level, this CDR3 is encoded by other sequences in the same sample as well. The chain links TRBV27 to TRBJ2-5, with TRBD2 matching over 8 bases. Matching the DNA end better, TRBJ2-7 makes the J call doubtful. Germline loops: CDR1 MNHEY, CDR2 SMNVEV (reference sequence). The CDR3 has 14 amino acids. CDR3: CASSLAGGPYEQYF. Written as DNA, the CDR3 is TGTGCCAGCAGTTTAGCGGGAGGTCCCTACGAGCAGTACTTC.

The chain combines TRBV27 with TRBJ2-5; a weak D match, TRBD2 (5 bases). The closer fit of TRBJ2-7 to the DNA end suggests the J call may be wrong. CDR3 length: 12 residues. Germline V lookup: CDR1 MNHEY, CDR2 SMNVEV (reference sequence). The CDR3 sequence is CASSFGGNEQYF. CDR3 nucleotide sequence: TGTGCCAGCAGTTTCGGAGGAAACGAGCAGTACTTC.

This chain connects TRBV4-1 to TRBJ2-7, with TRBD2 as a possible D gene (6 bases). The CDR3 extends over 16 amino acids. Trimming removed 1 base at V and 6 bases at J, with 19 bases between. Germline V lookup: CDR1 MGHRA, CDR2 YSYEKL. The CDR3 sequence is CASSQVGRGLIREQYF. CDR3 nucleotides: TGCGCCAGCAGCCAAGTAGGACGGGGGTTAATTCGCGAGCAGTACTTC.

The V call is TRBV29-1, the J call TRBJ2-5; D possibly corresponds to TRBD2 (7 bases). The CDR3 totals 12 residues. Germline loops: CDR1 SQVTM, CDR2 ANQGSEA. V lost 6 bases and J lost 5, with 13 bases in between. The chain's CDR3 is CSVGGLNETQYF. The CDR3 DNA reads TGCAGCGTCGGGGGGCTAAATGAGACCCAGTACTTC.

This chain joins TRBV7-9 and TRBJ1-5; D not certain. There are 14 residues in the CDR3. V lost 1 base, J lost 1 base, and 5 bases lay in between. Germline CDR1 and CDR2: SEHNR and FQNEAQ (reference sequence). The CDR3 spells CASSLGESNQPQHF. CDR3 in DNA: TGTGCCAGCAGCTTAGGAGAGAGCAATCAGCCCCAGCATTTT.

This chain links TRBV5-4 with TRBJ2-5; D is unclear. Germline CDR1 reads SGHNT; CDR2 reads YYREEE (reference sequence). With 4 bases removed from V and 5 bases from J, the gap between germline ends came to 12 bases. The CDR3 is 13 residues long. The CDR3 sequence: CASSQVERETQYF. The DNA for the CDR3 is TGTGCCAGCAGCCAGGTAGAAAGGGAGACCCAGTACTTC. Together with reference TRBV5-4 and TRBJ2-5, the CDR3 gives the full variable domain: ETGVTQSPTHLIKTRGQQVTLRCSSQSGHNTVSWYQQALGQGPQFIFQYYREEENGRGNFPPRFSGLQFPNYSSELNVNALELDDSALYLCASSQVERETQYFGPGTRLLVL.

The genes are TRBV28 and TRBJ2-5, with 7 positions matching TRBD1. Losses at the gene ends were 6 bases for V and 5 bases for J; bases not matched to a gene: 12. This CDR3 spans 15 amino acids. Germline V gene lookup returns CDR1 MDHEN and CDR2 SYDVKM. CDR3 region: CASSPGTARWETQYF. CDR3 sequence (DNA): TGTGCCAGCAGCCCCGGGACAGCTCGCTGGGAGACCCAGTACTTC.

The chain carries TRBV28 and TRBJ2-1; D not certain. The germline V and J ends were trimmed by 5 bases and 15 bases, with 17 bases remaining between them. The CDR3 loop spans 12 amino acids. Germline values: CDR1 MDHEN, CDR2 SYDVKM. DNA of the CDR3: TGTGCCAGCAGTGATGGGCGGCTTCTGGGGTTCTTC. It translates to CASSDGRLLGFF.

The CDR3: CASSGGHDEHEQFF. The CDR3 DNA follows: TGTGCCAGCAGCGGCGGTCACGACGAGCATGAGCAGTTCTTC. V gene TRBV13 combines with J gene TRBJ2-1, with unresolved D. Germline lookup yields CDR1 PRHDT and CDR2 FYEKMQ (reference sequence). Trimming removed 5 bases from V and 8 bases from J, with 16 bases in between. The CDR3 length is 14 residues.

This sequence joins TRBV28 and TRBJ1-1; TRBD1 agrees at 9 bases. Germline loops: CDR1 MDHEN, CDR2 SYDVKM. The CDR3 covers 16 residues. V shed 2 bases and J 0 bases; nucleotides not matched to a gene: 4. The DNA for the CDR3 is TGTGCCAGCAGTTTAATTGGGACAGGGATGAACACTGAAGCTTTCTTT. It is translated as CASSLIGTGMNTEAFF.

The J gene is TRBJ1-5, the V gene TRBV2; 7 bases match TRBD1. This CDR3 is 15 amino acids long. CDR1 and CDR2 from the germline V gene are SNHLY and FYNNEI. The V segment lost 6 bases and the J segment 0 bases; nucleotides outside the gene matches: 5. CDR3 coding DNA: TGTGCCAGCAGCTTGGGACAGTATAGCAATCAGCCCCAGCATTTT. It codes for CASSLGQYSNQPQHF.

The chain recombines TRBV5-6 with TRBJ2-7, with a tentative D call TRBD1 (5 bases). The germline V gene encodes CDR1 SGHDT and CDR2 YYEEEE. The CDR3 consists of 14 residues. Trimming pared 4 bases from V and 2 bases from J, leaving 13 bases between. The DNA of the CDR3 is TGTGCCAGCAGCGTGTCTGACAGCCCCTACGAGCAGTACTTC. Its translation is CASSVSDSPYEQYF. Drawing the rest from reference TRBV5-6 and TRBJ2-7, the complete variable domain is DAGVTQSPTHLIKTRGQQVTLRCSPKSGHDTVSWYQQALGQGPQFIFQYYEEEERQRGNFPDRFSGHQFPNYSSELNVNALLLGDSALYLCASSVSDSPYEQYFGPGTRLTVT.

CDR3 in DNA: TGTGCCAGCAGCTTCAGGGAGAACACTGAAGCTTTCTTT. Protein: CASSFRENTEAFF. The chain couples TRBV11-3 to TRBJ1-1; possibly TRBD1 for D (5 bases). The CDR3 spans 13 residues. Germline V gene lookup returns CDR1 SGHNT and CDR2 YENEEA. Trimming shortened V by 3 bases and J by 1 base, and 6 bases separated the two germline ends.

This chain links TRBV6-5 with TRBJ2-7; D unclear. The CDR3 consists of 13 residues. With 6 bases removed from V and 5 bases from J, the gap between germline ends came to 14 bases. Per the germline V gene, CDR1 is MNHEY and CDR2 is SVGAGI. The CDR3 nucleotides read TGTGCCAGCAGCCCGACAAAGGGAAACGAGCAGTACTTC. Protein sequence: CASSPTKGNEQYF.

This chain uses TRBV28 with TRBJ2-2; TRBD1 is a possible D gene (5 bases). This CDR3 contains 15 residues. Trimming took off 7 bases at V and 3 bases at J, with 15 bases between the two ends. CDR1 MDHEN and CDR2 SYDVKM come from the germline V gene. CDR3 amino acids: CASTKIDSYTGELFF. CDR3 coding DNA: TGTGCCAGCACCAAGATTGACAGTTACACCGGGGAGCTGTTTTTT.

This chain connects TRBV11-2 to TRBJ1-4; 8 nucleotides line up with TRBD1. The CDR3 sequence is 15 residues long. V trimming: 2 bases; J trimming: 6 bases; junction bases outside the gene matches: 5. Per the germline V gene, CDR1 is SGHAT and CDR2 is FQNNGV. As DNA, the CDR3 is TGTGCCAGCAGCTTAACGGACAGGGTGGATGAAAAACTGTTTTTT. Protein: CASSLTDRVDEKLFF.

This chain connects TRBV6-5 to TRBJ1-6; D is unresolved. Trimming removed 5 bases from V and 9 bases from J, with 17 bases in between. CDR1 is MNHEY, CDR2 SVGAGI, per germline. The CDR3 has 15 residues. CDR3 loop: CASSPLGQVTSPLHF. CDR3 in DNA: TGTGCCAGCAGTCCGCTAGGGCAGGTCACTTCACCCCTCCACTTT.

The CDR3 nucleotides read TGCGCCAGCAGTGAGTCTCGGCAGGGGGCTAAAGAGACCCAGTACTTC. Protein: CASSESRQGAKETQYF. This rearrangement joins TRBV10-1 to TRBJ2-5, with TRBD1 matching over 8 bases. The ends lost 0 bases at V and 3 bases at J; junction bases unmatched: 6. From germline, CDR1 is WNHNN and CDR2 SYGVQD (reference sequence). The CDR3 is 16 residues long.